Sequencing of this T cell receptor (beta chain) was carried out in a study of identical twins. Template switching added a universal primer site, and cDNA bore unique molecular identifiers. One entry per CDR3 protein results from TCRdb running MiXCR on the 5' RACE reads. The table has around 1.7 million distinct CDR3 sequences, roughly 35% seen once. This clonotype appeared a few times. Its matching antigen is unknown. V trimming: 3 bases; J trimming: 9 bases; junction bases outside the gene matches: 11. This CDR3 comprises 15 residues. Germline CDR1 reads SQVTM; CDR2 reads ANQGSEA. Whole-study findings and limits: Invariant MAIT and iNKT cells may have partly biased zero-insertion analyses.

The donor group consisted entirely of healthy Caucasians. This receptor was identified in a newborn girl in good health. Sequencing was done on a sample of cord blood. The rearrangement uses TRBV29-1 and TRBJ2-3; 11 bases are shared with TRBD2. CDR3 loop: CSVESGTSGLGTQYF. CDR3 sequence (DNA): TGCAGCGTTGAGTCCGGGACTAGCGGTTTGGGGACGCAGTATTTT.